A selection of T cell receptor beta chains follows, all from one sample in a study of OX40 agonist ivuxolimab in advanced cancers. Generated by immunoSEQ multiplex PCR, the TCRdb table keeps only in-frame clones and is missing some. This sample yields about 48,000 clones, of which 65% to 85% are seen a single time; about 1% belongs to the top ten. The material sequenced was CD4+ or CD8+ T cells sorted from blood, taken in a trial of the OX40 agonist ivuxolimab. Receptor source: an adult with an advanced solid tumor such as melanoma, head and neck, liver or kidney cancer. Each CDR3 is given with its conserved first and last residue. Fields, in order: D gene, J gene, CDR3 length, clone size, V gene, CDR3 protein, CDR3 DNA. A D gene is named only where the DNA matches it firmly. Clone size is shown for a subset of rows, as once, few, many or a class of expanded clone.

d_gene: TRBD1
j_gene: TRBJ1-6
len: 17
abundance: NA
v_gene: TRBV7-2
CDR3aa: CASSFGGQGARNSPLHF
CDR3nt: TGTGCCAGCAGCTTCGGGGGACAGGGGGCGCGTAATTCACCCCTCCACTTT

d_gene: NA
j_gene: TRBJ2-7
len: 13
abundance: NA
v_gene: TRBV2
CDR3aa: CASSEEGWYEQYF
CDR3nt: TGTGCCAGCAGTGAAGAGGGATGGTACGAGCAGTACTTC

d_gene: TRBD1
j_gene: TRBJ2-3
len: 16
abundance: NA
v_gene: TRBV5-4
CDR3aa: CASSSGTATSTDTQYF
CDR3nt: TGTGCCAGCAGTTCCGGGACAGCAACTAGCACAGATACGCAGTATTTT

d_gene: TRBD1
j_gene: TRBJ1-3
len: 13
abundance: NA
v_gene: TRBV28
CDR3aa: CAGGTGDIDTIYF
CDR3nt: TGTGCCGGGGGGACAGGGGACATAGACACCATATATTTT

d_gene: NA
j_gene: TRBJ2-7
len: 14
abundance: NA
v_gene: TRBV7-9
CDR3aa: CASSLDGSRYEQYF
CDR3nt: TGTGCCAGCAGCTTGGACGGCAGCAGGTACGAGCAGTACTTC

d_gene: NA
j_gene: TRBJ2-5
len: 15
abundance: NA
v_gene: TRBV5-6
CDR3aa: CASSTLGTKQETQYF
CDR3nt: TGTGCCAGCAGCACCCTCGGGACAAAGCAAGAGACCCAGTACTTC

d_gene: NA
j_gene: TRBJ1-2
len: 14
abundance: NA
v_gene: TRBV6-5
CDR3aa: CASMGTTLARGYTF
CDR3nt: TGTGCCAGCATGGGGACCACATTGGCAAGGGGCTACACCTTC

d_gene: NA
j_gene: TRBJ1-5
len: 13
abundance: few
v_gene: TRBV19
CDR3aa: CASSITGNQPQHF
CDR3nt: TGTGCCAGTAGTATAACAGGGAATCAGCCCCAGCATTTT

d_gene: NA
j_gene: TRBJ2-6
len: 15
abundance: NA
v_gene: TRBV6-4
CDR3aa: CASSPSPSGANVLTF
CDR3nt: TGTGCCAGCAGCCCCAGCCCCTCTGGGGCCAACGTCCTGACTTTC

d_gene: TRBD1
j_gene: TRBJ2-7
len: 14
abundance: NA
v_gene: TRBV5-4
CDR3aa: CASSATGTGGEQYF
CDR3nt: TGTGCCAGCAGCGCAACCGGGACAGGAGGCGAGCAGTACTTC

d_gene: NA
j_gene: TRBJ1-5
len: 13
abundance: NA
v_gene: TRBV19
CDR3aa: CASNPAGQGPQHF
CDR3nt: TGTGCCAGTAACCCGGCAGGGCAAGGGCCCCAGCATTTT

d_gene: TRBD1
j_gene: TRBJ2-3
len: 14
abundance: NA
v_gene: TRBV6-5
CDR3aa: CASSYTGGQDTQYF
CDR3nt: TGTGCCAGCAGTTACACAGGGGGCCAAGATACGCAGTATTTT

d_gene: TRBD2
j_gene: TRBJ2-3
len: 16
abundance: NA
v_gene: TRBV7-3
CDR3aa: CASSQKLAGAADTQYF
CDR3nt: TGTGCCAGCAGCCAAAAACTAGCGGGGGCCGCAGATACGCAGTATTTT

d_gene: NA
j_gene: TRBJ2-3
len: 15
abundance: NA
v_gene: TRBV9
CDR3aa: CASSVLAESTDTQYF
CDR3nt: TGTGCCAGCAGCGTACTAGCCGAGAGCACAGATACGCAGTATTTT

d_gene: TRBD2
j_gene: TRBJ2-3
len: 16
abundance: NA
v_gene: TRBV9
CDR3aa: CASSVFSGVGTDTQYF
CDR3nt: TGTGCCAGCAGCGTTTTTAGCGGGGTAGGCACAGATACGCAGTATTTT

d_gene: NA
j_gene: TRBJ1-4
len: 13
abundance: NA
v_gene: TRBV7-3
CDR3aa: CASSLYKSGELFF
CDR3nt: TGTGCCAGCAGCTTATATAAGTCGGGGGAACTGTTTTTT

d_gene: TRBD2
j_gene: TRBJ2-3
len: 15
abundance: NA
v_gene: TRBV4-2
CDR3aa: CASSQASGLTDTQYF
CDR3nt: TGTGCCAGCAGCCAAGCTAGCGGGTTGACAGATACGCAGTATTTT

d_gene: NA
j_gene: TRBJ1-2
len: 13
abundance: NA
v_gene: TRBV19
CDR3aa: CASSPGTNHGYTF
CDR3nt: TGTGCCAGTAGCCCCGGGACAAATCACGGCTACACCTTC

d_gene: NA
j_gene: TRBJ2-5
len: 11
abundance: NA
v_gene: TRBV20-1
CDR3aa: CSARDQETQYF
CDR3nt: TGCAGTGCTAGAGACCAGGAGACCCAGTACTTC

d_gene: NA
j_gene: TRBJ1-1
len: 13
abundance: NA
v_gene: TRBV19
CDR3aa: CASSMGEYTEAFF
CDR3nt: TGTGCCAGTAGTATGGGGGAGTACACTGAAGCTTTCTTT

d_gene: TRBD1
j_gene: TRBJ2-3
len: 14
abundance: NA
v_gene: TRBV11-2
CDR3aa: CASSWDRSTDTQYF
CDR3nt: TGTGCCAGCAGCTGGGACAGGAGCACAGATACGCAGTATTTT

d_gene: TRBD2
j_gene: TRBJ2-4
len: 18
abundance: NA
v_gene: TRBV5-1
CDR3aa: CASSLGYRAGGLENIQYF
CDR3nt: TGCGCCAGCAGCTTGGGCTATCGAGCGGGGGGCCTCGAAAACATTCAGTACTTC

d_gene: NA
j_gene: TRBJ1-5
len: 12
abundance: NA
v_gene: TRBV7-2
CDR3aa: CASSLDTQPQHF
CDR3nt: TGTGCCAGCAGCTTAGATACCCAGCCCCAGCATTTT

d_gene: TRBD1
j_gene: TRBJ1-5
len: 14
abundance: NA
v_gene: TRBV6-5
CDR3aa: CASSADRGGQPQHF
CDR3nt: TGTGCCAGCAGTGCAGACAGGGGAGGACAGCCCCAGCATTTT

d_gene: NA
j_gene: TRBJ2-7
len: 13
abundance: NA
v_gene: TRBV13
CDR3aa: CASSSRRTREQYF
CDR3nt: TGTGCCAGCAGCTCCCGACGGACGCGAGAGCAGTACTTC

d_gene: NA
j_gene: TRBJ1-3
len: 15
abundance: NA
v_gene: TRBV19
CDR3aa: CASSRPGGSGNTIYF
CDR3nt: TGTGCCAGTAGCAGACCGGGAGGGTCTGGAAACACCATATATTTT

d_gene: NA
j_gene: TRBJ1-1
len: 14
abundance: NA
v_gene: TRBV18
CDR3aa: CASSPAAKNTEAFF
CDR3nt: TGTGCCAGCTCACCGGCAGCCAAGAACACTGAAGCTTTCTTT

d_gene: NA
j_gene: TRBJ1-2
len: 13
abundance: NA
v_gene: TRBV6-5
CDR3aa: CASRITGSGGYTF
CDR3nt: TGTGCCAGCAGAATAACAGGGTCGGGGGGCTACACCTTC

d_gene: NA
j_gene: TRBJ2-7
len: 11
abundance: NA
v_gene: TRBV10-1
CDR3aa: CASGQIYEQYF
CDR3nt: TGCGCCAGCGGTCAGATCTACGAGCAGTACTTC

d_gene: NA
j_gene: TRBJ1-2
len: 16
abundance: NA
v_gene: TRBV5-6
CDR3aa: CASSPRLGQMDYGYTF
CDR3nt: TGTGCCAGCAGCCCAAGACTCGGACAGATGGACTATGGCTACACCTTC

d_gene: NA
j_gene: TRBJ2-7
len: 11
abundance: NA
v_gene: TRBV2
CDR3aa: CASRPRGEQYF
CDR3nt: TGTGCCAGCAGGCCAAGGGGCGAGCAGTACTTC

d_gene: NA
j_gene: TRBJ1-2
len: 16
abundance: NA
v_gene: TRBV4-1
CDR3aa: CASSQVFTGGSYGYTF
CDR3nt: TGCGCCAGCAGCCAGGTTTTTACAGGAGGGTCCTATGGCTACACCTTC

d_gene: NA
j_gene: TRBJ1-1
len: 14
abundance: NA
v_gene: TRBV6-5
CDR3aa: CASSPGVPGTEAFF
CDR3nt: TGTGCCAGCAGCCCGGGCGTTCCGGGCACTGAAGCTTTCTTT

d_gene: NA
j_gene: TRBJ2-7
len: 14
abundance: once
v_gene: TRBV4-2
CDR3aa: CASSQDLREAEQYF
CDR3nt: TGTGCCAGCAGCCAAGATCTGAGGGAGGCCGAGCAGTACTTC

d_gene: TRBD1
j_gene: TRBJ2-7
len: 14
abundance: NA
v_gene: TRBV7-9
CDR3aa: CASTRTGGWYEQYF
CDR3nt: TGTGCCAGCACCCGGACAGGGGGCTGGTACGAGCAGTACTTC

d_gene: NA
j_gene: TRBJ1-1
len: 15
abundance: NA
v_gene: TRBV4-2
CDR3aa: CASSLSSHLNTEAFF
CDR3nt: TGTGCCAGCAGCCTTTCCTCCCACTTGAACACTGAAGCTTTCTTT

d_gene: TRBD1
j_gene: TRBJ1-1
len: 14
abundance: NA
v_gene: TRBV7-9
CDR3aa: CASSPPGGFTEAFF
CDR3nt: TGTGCCAGCAGTCCACCAGGGGGCTTCACTGAAGCTTTCTTT

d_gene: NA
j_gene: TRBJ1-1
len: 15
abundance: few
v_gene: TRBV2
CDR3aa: CASSAGPSRDTEAFF
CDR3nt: TGTGCCAGCAGTGCGGGCCCCTCAAGGGACACTGAAGCTTTCTTT

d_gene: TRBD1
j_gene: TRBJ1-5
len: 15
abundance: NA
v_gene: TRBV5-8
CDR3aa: CASSRTGYSNQPQHF
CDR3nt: TGTGCCAGCAGCCGGACAGGCTATAGCAATCAGCCCCAGCATTTT

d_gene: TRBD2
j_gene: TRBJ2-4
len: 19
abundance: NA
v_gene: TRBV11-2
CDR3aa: CASSGQGAGGPKAKNIQYF
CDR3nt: TGTGCCAGCAGCGGGCAGGGAGCGGGGGGGCCGAAGGCCAAAAACATTCAGTACTTC

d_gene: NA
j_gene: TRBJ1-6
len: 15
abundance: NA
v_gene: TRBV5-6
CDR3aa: CASSTRTGYNSPLHF
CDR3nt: TGTGCCAGCAGCACTCGGACCGGTTATAATTCACCCCTCCACTTT

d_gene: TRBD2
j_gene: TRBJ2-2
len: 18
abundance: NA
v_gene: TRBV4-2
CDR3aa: CASSQGVWRGGLGGELFF
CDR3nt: TGTGCCAGCAGCCAAGGGGTCTGGCGGGGGGGCCTGGGCGGGGAGCTGTTTTTT

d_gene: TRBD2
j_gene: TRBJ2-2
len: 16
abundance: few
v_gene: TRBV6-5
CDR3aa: CASSYLAGGRAGELFF
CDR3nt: TGTGCCAGCAGTTACCTAGCGGGGGGGCGAGCCGGGGAGCTGTTTTTT

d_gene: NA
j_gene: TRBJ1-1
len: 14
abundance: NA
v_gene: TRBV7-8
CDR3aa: CASSLVAWGTEAFF
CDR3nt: TGTGCCAGCAGCTTGGTCGCCTGGGGGACTGAAGCTTTCTTT

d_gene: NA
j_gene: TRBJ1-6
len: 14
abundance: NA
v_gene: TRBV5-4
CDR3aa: CASSLDSINSPLHF
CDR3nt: TGTGCCAGCAGCTTAGACAGTATTAATTCACCCCTCCACTTT

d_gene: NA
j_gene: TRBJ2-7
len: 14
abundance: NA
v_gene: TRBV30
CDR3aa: CAGSRATNTYEQYF
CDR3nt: TGTGCCGGATCCCGGGCAACAAATACCTACGAGCAGTACTTC

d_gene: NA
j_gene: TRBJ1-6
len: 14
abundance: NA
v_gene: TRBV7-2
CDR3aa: CASSLDSYNSPLHF
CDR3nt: TGTGCCAGCAGCTTAGACTCCTATAATTCACCCCTCCACTTT

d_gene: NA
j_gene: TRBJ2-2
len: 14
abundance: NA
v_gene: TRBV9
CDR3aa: CASSVVSGVGELFF
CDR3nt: TGTGCCAGCAGCGTAGTGTCAGGGGTAGGGGAGCTGTTTTTT

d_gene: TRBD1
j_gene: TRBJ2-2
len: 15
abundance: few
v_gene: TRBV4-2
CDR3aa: CASSLTGGYGGELFF
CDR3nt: TGTGCCAGCAGTCTTACAGGGGGTTACGGCGGGGAGCTGTTTTTT

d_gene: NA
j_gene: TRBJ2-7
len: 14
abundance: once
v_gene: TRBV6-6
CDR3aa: CASSYSSGQEGQYF
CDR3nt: TGTGCCAGCAGTTACTCGAGTGGACAGGAGGGGCAGTACTTC

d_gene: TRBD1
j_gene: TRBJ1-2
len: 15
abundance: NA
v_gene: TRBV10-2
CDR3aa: CASGQRTGAVFGYTF
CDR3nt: TGCGCCAGCGGGCAAAGGACAGGGGCGGTATTTGGCTACACCTTC

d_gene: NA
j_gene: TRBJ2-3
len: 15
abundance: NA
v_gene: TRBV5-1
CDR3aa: CASSLAGLSTDTQYF
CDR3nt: TGCGCCAGCAGCTTAGCGGGTCTAAGCACAGATACGCAGTATTTT

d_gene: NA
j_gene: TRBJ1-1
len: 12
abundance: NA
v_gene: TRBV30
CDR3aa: CAWKRGATEAFF
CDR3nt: TGTGCCTGGAAAAGGGGGGCCACTGAAGCTTTCTTT

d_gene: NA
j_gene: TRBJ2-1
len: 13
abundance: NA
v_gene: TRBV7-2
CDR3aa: CASSLSASWEQFF
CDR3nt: TGTGCCAGCAGCTTAAGCGCTAGCTGGGAGCAGTTCTTC

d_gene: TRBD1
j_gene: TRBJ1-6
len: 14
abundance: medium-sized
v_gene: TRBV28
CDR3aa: CASSMGQGNSPLHF
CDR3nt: TGTGCCAGCAGTATGGGACAGGGAAATTCACCCCTCCACTTT

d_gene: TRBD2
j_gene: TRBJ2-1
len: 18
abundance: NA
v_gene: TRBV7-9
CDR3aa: CASSPRNFLAGEQNEQFF
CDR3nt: TGTGCCAGCAGCCCGCGTAATTTCCTAGCGGGGGAGCAGAATGAGCAGTTCTTC

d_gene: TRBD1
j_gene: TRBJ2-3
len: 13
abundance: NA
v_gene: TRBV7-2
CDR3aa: CASSGQGTDTQYF
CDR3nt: TGTGCCAGCAGCGGACAGGGAACAGATACGCAGTATTTT

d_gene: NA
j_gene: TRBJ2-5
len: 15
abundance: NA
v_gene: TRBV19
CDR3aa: CASSISPGQGETQYF
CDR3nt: TGTGCCAGTAGTATCTCTCCGGGGCAGGGGGAGACCCAGTACTTC

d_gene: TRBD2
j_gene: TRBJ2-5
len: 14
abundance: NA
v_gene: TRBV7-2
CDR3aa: CASSVSGGSETQYF
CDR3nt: TGTGCCAGCAGCGTTAGCGGGGGGTCTGAGACCCAGTACTTC

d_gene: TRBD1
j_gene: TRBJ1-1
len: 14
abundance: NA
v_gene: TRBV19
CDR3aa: CASSIQQGTTEAFF
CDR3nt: TGTGCCAGTAGTATACAACAGGGGACCACTGAAGCTTTCTTT